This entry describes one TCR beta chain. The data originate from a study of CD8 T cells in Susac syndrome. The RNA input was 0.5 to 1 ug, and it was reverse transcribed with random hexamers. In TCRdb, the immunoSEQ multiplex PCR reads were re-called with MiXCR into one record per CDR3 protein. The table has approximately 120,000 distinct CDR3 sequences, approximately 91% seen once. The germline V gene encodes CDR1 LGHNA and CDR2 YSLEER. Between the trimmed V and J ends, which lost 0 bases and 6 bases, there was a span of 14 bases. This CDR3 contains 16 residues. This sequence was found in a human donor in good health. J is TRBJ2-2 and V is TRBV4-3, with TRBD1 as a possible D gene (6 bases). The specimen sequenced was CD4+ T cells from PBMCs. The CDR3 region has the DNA TGCGCCAGCAGCCAAGACCAGGGGTTCCGGGCCGGGGAGCTGTTTTTT. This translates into CASSQDQGFRAGELFF.